This T cell receptor beta chain was captured in a study of spatial heterogeneity in lung cancer (dated by TCRdb to 2018 to 2020). Describing the broader study: More beta-chain than alpha-chain transcripts were consistently detected, likely reflecting higher beta-chain transcript abundance. In tumor regions, TCR transcript counts showed a strong correlation with a T cell transcriptional module score derived from matched bulk RNA-seq. In the raw uncorrected reads, each unique combination of TCR and UMI appeared more than ten times on average. In non-small cell lung cancer, the study quantitatively compared TCR alpha and beta repertoires across several tumor regions, matched nontumor lung, and blood. Nonsynonymous mutation counts, determined by whole-exome sequencing of tumor tissue, were related to TCR repertoire features. Both alpha and beta chains were TCR-sequenced in samples taken at surgery, namely 220 tumor regions, around 64 matched nontumor lung samples and approximately 58 PBMC samples. The paper's findings and limits, for the study overall: TCR-seq coverage of tumor T cells was estimated at only around 7% for alpha chains and 12% to 15% for beta chains. The tumor nonsynonymous mutation count correlated with the number of expanded alpha and beta TCRs within the tumor. The count of ubiquitous expanded TCRs correlated with the count of ubiquitous nonsynonymous mutations, and the count of regional expanded TCRs correlated with the count of regional nonsynonymous mutations. Additional single-cell paired TCR alpha and beta sequencing was considered necessary to confirm, at a functional level, the hypothesis that regional TCRs recognize regional mutations.

This clonotype was observed at least ten times. The clone's antigen remains unknown. No base quality values were provided; no much bigger clone lies one nucleotide off. The intended sense of this specimen's time point label: sample taken at primary tumor resection. Donors were about 70 patients with early-stage, untreated non-small cell lung cancer from the lung TRACERx cohort. Whole RNA extracted from tumor and nontumor lung tissue, or from cryopreserved PBMC samples, was used for TCR sequencing without cell sorting. Only patients with enough RNA available from two or more tumor regions were chosen for TCR sequencing. Before selection, tumor and adjacent nontumor lung specimens were reviewed by a lung pathologist. In the germline V gene, CDR1 corresponds to MNHEY and CDR2 to SVGAGI. From the cysteine up to the phenylalanine, the CDR3 has a length of 15 residues. Of all the DNA, just the CDR3 is kept, 45 bases in frame from base 1. Trimmed from V: 5 bases; trimmed from J: 4 bases; junction bases lacking a gene match: 11.

Receptor amplification or capture employed 5' RACE. The instrument was a NextSeq 500. To allow correction of PCR and sequencing errors, the TCR library protocol tagged every TCR cDNA molecule with a unique molecular identifier. On the authors' methods: TCR identification, UMI-based error correction and CDR3 extraction were performed with Decombinator tools. TCRs above a frequency of 2 per 1,000, corresponding to the top 1% of the tumor frequency distribution, were defined as expanded. Expanded tumor TCRs statistically deemed absent (corrected P<0.05) from at least one tumor region were classed as regional, and all other expanded tumor TCRs were classed as ubiquitous. Rényi diversity was computed with the R vegan package after subsampling each repertoire 100 times to 5,000 TCRs. To build CDR3 similarity networks, amino acid triplet string-kernel similarity was used, and CDR3s were connected when their pairwise similarity was above 0.82. Starting from the raw public reads, TCRdb applied fastp trimming at Q25, assembled clones with MiXCR and retained in-frame beta chains. A single entry per CDR3 protein holds the most common genes and DNA from its merged rows. These V and J calls rely on TCRdb rather than the paper's analysis. In this sample the table shows about 100,000 distinct CDR3 sequences, under 4.5% of which occur a single time. The top ten clones comprise roughly 20% of the sample.

The rearranged segments are TRBV6-5 and TRBJ2-7; 7 central nucleotides agree with TRBD1. Sequencing was performed on lung tumor tissue, taken at surgery. This sequence was found in a male donor with early-stage non-small cell lung cancer. The DNA sequence is TGTGCCAGCAGTACAAACAGGGGTCTCCCATACGAGCAGTACTTC. Its coded protein is CASSTNRGLPYEQYF.